Presented here are 29 T cell receptor beta chains from one specimen sequenced in a study of T cells expressing NK-cell markers. One entry per CDR3 protein, without DNA, is what TCRdb gives after re-calling the 5' RACE reads. The sample has a few hundred thousand distinct CDR3 sequences. The sequenced material came from blood T cells: a sorted CD56 or NKG2C T cell subset, CD4+ or CD8+ T cells, or bulk PBMC T cells (not recorded which). The origin of the receptors is a woman between 45 and 65 years old in good health.

Here the CDR3 reads CASSPRSWSGPSNEKLFF. The V gene is TRBV5-1, the J gene TRBJ1-4. This CDR3 is 18 amino acids long. The germline gives CDR1 SGHRS, CDR2 YFSETQ.

V usage is TRBV3-1 and J usage is TRBJ1-2; checking the TCRdb D call of TRBD1 is not possible without DNA. Germline V gene lookup returns CDR1 LGHDT and CDR2 YNNKEL (reference sequence). The CDR3 is 11 amino acids. The CDR3 sequence: CASSQGGGYTF.

CDR3 sequence reads: CASSLRGSARKNIQYF. The gene calls are TRBV5-1 and TRBJ2-4; TCRdb picks TRBD1, but there is no DNA to check that call. The germline gives CDR1 SGHRS, CDR2 YFSETQ. The CDR3 runs 16 residues.

The chain joins TRBV3-1 to TRBJ2-5; the D gene TCRdb calls, TRBD2, cannot be checked with no DNA. The CDR3 spans 14 residues. Germline CDR1 LGHDT, CDR2 YNNKEL (reference sequence). The CDR3 loop is CASSQWGARETQYF.

The J gene is TRBJ2-1, the V gene TRBV7-2; the D call from TCRdb, TRBD2, cannot be confirmed without DNA. The CDR3 loop spans 15 amino acids. The germline V gene encodes CDR1 SGHTA and CDR2 FQGNSA. The CDR3 loop is CASSPRVAGNHEQFF.

The J gene is TRBJ2-1, the V gene TRBV12-3 or TRBV12-4; the D call of TRBD2 rests on TCRdb alone, since no DNA is present to check it. This CDR3 comprises 17 residues. The CDR3 sequence is CASSLNPGLAGGQLEFF.

The gene calls are TRBV5-1 and TRBJ2-7. This CDR3 has 11 residues. Germline V gene lookup returns CDR1 SGHRS and CDR2 YFSETQ. CDR3: CASSLIDEQYF.

V and J are TRBV20-1 and TRBJ1-1; TCRdb's D gene call, TRBD1, goes unchecked for lack of DNA. Per the germline V gene, CDR1 is DFQATT and CDR2 is SNEGSKA (reference sequence). This CDR3 is built from 14 residues. CDR3 region: CSALRTGGYTEAFF.

The chain uses TRBV12-3 or TRBV12-4 and TRBJ1-5. The CDR3 has 15 amino acids. The CDR3 sequence: CASSKGPLGNQPQHF.

The chain carries TRBV12-3 or TRBV12-4 and TRBJ2-3; no DNA is available, so the TRBD2 call from TCRdb remains unchecked. The CDR3 covers 17 residues. The CDR3 spells CASSFSLSGRELDTQYF.

The chain carries TRBV18 and TRBJ2-3. CDR3 size: 17 residues. CDR1 and CDR2 (germline): KGHSH, LQKENI. The CDR3 is CASSPQSGDPSTDTQYF.

The gene calls are TRBV12-3 or TRBV12-4 and TRBJ2-2; TCRdb names TRBD2, which stays unverified in the absence of DNA. The CDR3 extends over 16 amino acids. CDR3 in amino acids: CASSLGPSGSGGELFF.

J is TRBJ1-4 and V is TRBV14. The CDR3 is 14 amino acids. The germline V gene encodes CDR1 SGHDN and CDR2 FVKESK. The CDR3 reads CASSLGTLGEKLFF. The complete variable domain, with remaining parts taken from reference TRBV14 and TRBJ1-4, reads EAGVTQFPSHSVIEKGQTVTLRCDPISGHDNLYWYRRVMGKEIKFLLHFVKESKQDESGMPNNRFLAERTGGTYSTLKVQPAELEDSGVYFCASSLGTLGEKLFFGSGTQLSVL.

The chain is built from TRBV27 and TRBJ2-1; TCRdb selects TRBD2, and the lack of DNA leaves this call unchecked. The CDR3 loop spans 16 amino acids. Germline V lookup: CDR1 MNHEY, CDR2 SMNVEV (reference sequence). CDR3 in amino acids: CASSLSTPGPLDEQFF.

The gene calls are TRBV25-1 and TRBJ2-5; TCRdb returns TRBD1, unconfirmable since there is no DNA. Germline CDR1 MGHDK, CDR2 SYGVNS. The CDR3 covers 15 residues. The CDR3 is CASSPPGTGSETQYF.

This chain links TRBV2 with TRBJ2-1; the TCRdb call, TRBD1, lacks DNA for checking. The CDR3 has 15 residues. CDR1 SNHLY and CDR2 FYNNEI come from the germline V gene. CDR3 residues: CASSDRTGPRSEQFF.

The chain combines TRBV25-1 with TRBJ2-1; TCRdb designates TRBD1, a call that cannot be tested without DNA. The V gene's germline CDR1 is MGHDK and CDR2 SYGVNS. This CDR3 has 12 residues. The CDR3 protein is CASRLTGDEQFF.

V usage is TRBV5-4 and J usage is TRBJ1-4. Looked up from germline, CDR1 is SGHNT and CDR2 is YYREEE (reference sequence). CDR3 length: 13 amino acids. CDR3 sequence reads: CASSLRNNEKLFF. Full variable domain (outside the CDR3, taken from reference TRBV5-4 and TRBJ1-4): ETGVTQSPTHLIKTRGQQVTLRCSSQSGHNTVSWYQQALGQGPQFIFQYYREEENGRGNFPPRFSGLQFPNYSSELNVNALELDDSALYLCASSLRNNEKLFFGSGTQLSVL.

CDR3 residues: CASSRDGIGRDTQYF. The chain uses TRBV18 and TRBJ2-3; no DNA is available, so the TRBD2 call from TCRdb remains unchecked. The CDR3 totals 15 residues. Germline values: CDR1 KGHSH, CDR2 LQKENI.

The chain recombines TRBV7-9 with TRBJ1-2; TCRdb picks TRBD1, but there is no DNA to check that call. The germline CDR1 and CDR2 sequences are SEHNR and FQNEAQ (reference sequence). The CDR3 covers 14 residues. This CDR3 reads CASSFLQGRSGYTF.

The genes are TRBV20-1 and TRBJ1-1; the TCRdb D gene call, TRBD1, has no DNA to confirm it. The CDR3 runs 13 residues. Germline V gene data show CDR1 as DFQATT and CDR2 as SNEGSKA (reference sequence). CDR3 sequence reads: CSARDPTGLKAFF.

The chain carries TRBV2 and TRBJ1-1; as DNA is missing, the TRBD1 call by TCRdb cannot be tested. Germline values: CDR1 SNHLY, CDR2 FYNNEI. The CDR3 totals 15 residues. CDR3 protein: CASSELRQGFTEAFF. Together with reference TRBV2 and TRBJ1-1, the CDR3 gives the full variable domain: EPEVTQTPSHQVTQMGQEVILRCVPISNHLYFYWYRQILGQKVEFLVSFYNNEISEKSEIFDDQFSVERPDGSNFTLKIRSTKLEDSAMYFCASSELRQGFTEAFFGQGTRLTVV.

V is TRBV19 and J is TRBJ2-7; TCRdb's D call, TRBD1, is unchecked because there is no DNA. The germline V gene has CDR1 LNHDA and CDR2 SQIVND (reference sequence). This CDR3 region has 14 residues. CDR3 protein: CASSIDGTEYEQYF.

The chain joins TRBV18 to TRBJ2-4; TCRdb selects TRBD2, and the lack of DNA leaves this call unchecked. This CDR3 is 16 amino acids long. CDR1 is KGHSH, CDR2 LQKENI, per germline. This CDR3 reads CASSPGALAAKNIQYF.

The CDR3 sequence is CASSLLTGTGGYTF. The J gene is TRBJ1-2, the V gene TRBV3-1; TCRdb lists TRBD1, though no DNA is available to test this call. The CDR3 runs 14 residues. The germline V gene has CDR1 LGHDT and CDR2 YNNKEL (reference sequence).

The rearrangement joins TRBV6-1 to TRBJ1-1. CDR1 is MNHNS, CDR2 SASEGT, per germline. CDR3 length: 13 amino acids. This CDR3 reads CASSERVRTEAFF.

The chain has TRBV14 and TRBJ2-7; absent DNA, TCRdb's TRBD2 call cannot be checked. The CDR3 length is 14 residues. Germline CDR1 SGHDN, CDR2 FVKESK. The CDR3 is CASSQLLAFHEQYF.

The chain carries TRBV14 and TRBJ1-2; TCRdb lists TRBD1, though no DNA is available to test this call. This CDR3 spans 13 amino acids. Germline V lookup: CDR1 SGHDN, CDR2 FVKESK. CDR3 sequence: CASSLIQGSGYTF.

The genes are TRBV25-1 and TRBJ2-3; TCRdb's D call, TRBD2, is unchecked because there is no DNA. The CDR3 is 15 residues long. Germline values: CDR1 MGHDK, CDR2 SYGVNS. The CDR3: CASRLSGSSTDTQYF.